Sequencing of this T cell receptor beta chain was carried out in a study of cytomegalovirus exposure and HLA in healthy donors. General study findings and limits: Reports described diagnosis of cytomegalovirus status by the classifier as highly specific and sensitive. Later work associated roughly 15,000 TCR beta sequences with HLA alleles at 0.05 false discovery rate.

PCR was performed using 60 Vbeta and 13 Jbeta primers. Sequencing was performed with immunoSEQ multiplex PCR; in TCRdb, only in-frame clones are kept and a portion is missing. The specimen's table records approximately 110,000 clones. V lost 5 bases and J lost 6, with 10 bases in between. The CDR3 sequence is 13 residues long. Germline assignment: CDR1 SEHNR and CDR2 FQNEAQ (reference sequence). In the case of this clone: Its target is not known.

Specimen: PBMCs. The V and J genes are TRBV7-9 and TRBJ2-2; no clear D. This sequence originates from a man aged 50-59 years in good health and CMV-seronegative. The DNA for the CDR3 is TGTGCCAGCAGCCCGGGTATCGCCGGGGAGCTGTTTTTT. Translating it yields CASSPGIAGELFF.